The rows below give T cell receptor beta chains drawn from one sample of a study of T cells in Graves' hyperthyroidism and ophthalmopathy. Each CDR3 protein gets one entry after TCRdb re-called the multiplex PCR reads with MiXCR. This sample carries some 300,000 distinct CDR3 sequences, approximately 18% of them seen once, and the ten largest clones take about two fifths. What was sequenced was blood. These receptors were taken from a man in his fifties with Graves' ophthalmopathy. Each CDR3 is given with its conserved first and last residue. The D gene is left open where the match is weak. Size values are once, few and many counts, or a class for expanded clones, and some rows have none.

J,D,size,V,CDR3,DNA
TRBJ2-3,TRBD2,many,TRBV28,CASSPQAAGAGTTPDTQYF,TGTGCCAGCAGTCCCCAGGCGGCGGGAGCCGGGACCACTCCAGATACGCAGTATTTT
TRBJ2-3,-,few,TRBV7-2,CASSLRPPGPSTDTQYF,TGTGCCAGCAGCTTACGACCCCCCGGGCCTAGCACAGATACGCAGTATTTT
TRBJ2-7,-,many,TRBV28,CASWAGNYEQYF,TGTGCCAGCTGGGCAGGGAATTACGAGCAGTACTTC
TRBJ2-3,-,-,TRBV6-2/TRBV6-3,CASSFTGQTDTQYF,TGTGCCAGCAGTTTTACAGGGCAAACAGATACGCAGTATTTT
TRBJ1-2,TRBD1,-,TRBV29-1,CSVEPDRGSDGYTF,TGCAGCGTTGAACCCGACAGGGGTAGTGATGGCTACACCTTC
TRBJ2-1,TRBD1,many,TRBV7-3,CASSLGAGQGAPNEQFF,TGTGCCAGCAGCTTGGGAGCGGGACAGGGGGCACCAAATGAGCAGTTCTTC
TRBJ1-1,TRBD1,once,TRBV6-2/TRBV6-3,CASSISTGTAAEAFF,TGTGCCAGCAGCATCTCAACAGGGACAGCGGCTGAGGCTTTCTTT
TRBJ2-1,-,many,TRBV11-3,CASSQGDGEQFF,TGTGCCAGCAGCCAAGGGGACGGAGAGCAGTTCTTC
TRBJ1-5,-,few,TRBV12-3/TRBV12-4,CASRYGGNQPQHF,TGTGCCAGCCGCTACGGAGGCAATCAGCCCCAGCATTTT
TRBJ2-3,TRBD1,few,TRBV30,CAWSHPGTVNTDTQYF,TGTGCCTGGAGTCACCCCGGGACAGTGAACACAGATACGCAGTATTTT
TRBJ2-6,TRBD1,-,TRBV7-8,CASSLGQGSNRFSGANVLTF,TGTGCCAGCAGCTTGGGACAGGGGTCCAATAGATTTTCTGGGGCCAACGTCCTGACTTTC
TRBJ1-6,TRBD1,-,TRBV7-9,CASRGDRENSPLHF,TGTGCCAGCAGGGGGGACAGGGAGAATTCACCCCTCCACTTT
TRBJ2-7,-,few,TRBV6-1,CASGENRYYEQYF,TGTGCCAGTGGGGAAAACAGGTACTACGAGCAGTACTTC
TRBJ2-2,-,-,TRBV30,CAWSETNTGELFF,TGTGCCTGGAGTGAGACCAACACCGGGGAGCTGTTTTTT
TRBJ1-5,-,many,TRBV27,CASNIGLNSNQPQHF,TGTGCCAGCAACATCGGACTTAATAGCAATCAGCCCCAGCATTTT
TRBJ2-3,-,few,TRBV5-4,CASSPRLDGYTDTQYF,TGTGCCAGCAGCCCGAGACTAGACGGGTACACAGATACGCAGTATTTT
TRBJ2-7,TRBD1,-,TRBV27,CASRAGTGGRYEQYF,TGTGCCAGCAGGGCCGGGACAGGGGGCAGGTACGAGCAGTACTTC
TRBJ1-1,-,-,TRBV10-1,CASSEGKYTEAFF,TGCGCCAGCAGTGAGGGGAAGTACACTGAAGCTTTCTTT
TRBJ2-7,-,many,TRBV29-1,CSVESEGRYEQYF,TGCAGCGTTGAATCGGAGGGTCGCTACGAGCAGTACTTC
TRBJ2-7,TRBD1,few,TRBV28,CASSSTGRPSYEQYF,TGTGCCAGCAGTTCGACAGGGCGGCCCTCCTACGAGCAGTACTTC
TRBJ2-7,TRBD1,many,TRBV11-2,CASSSSRVGQEAYEQYF,TGTGCCAGCAGCTCCAGCCGGGTGGGACAGGAAGCCTACGAGCAGTACTTC
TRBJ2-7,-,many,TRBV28,CASRASASSYEQYF,TGTGCCAGCAGGGCTAGCGCGAGCTCCTACGAGCAGTACTTC